Listed below are T cell receptor beta chains from one sample, sequenced in a study of cytomegalovirus exposure and HLA in healthy donors. Some clones are missing from TCRdb's copy, which holds only in-frame ones; the method was immunoSEQ multiplex PCR. The sample carries about 130,000 clones, 88% recorded once. Sequencing used PBMCs. Source of these receptors: a man aged 30 to 39 in good health and CMV-seronegative. The CDR3 runs from the conserved cysteine through the conserved F or W. Size is stated for part of the rows, as once, few or many counts, or as a class when the clone is expanded.

size	V	J	length	CDR3
-	TRBV27	TRBJ1-1	16	CASRPAEGGLDTEAFF
-	TRBV2	TRBJ2-2	14	CASSENRAVGELFF
-	TRBV7-3	TRBJ2-3	15	CASSPASGRGDTQYF
-	TRBV5-1	TRBJ2-7	14	CASSLRQGHFEQYF
-	TRBV30	TRBJ2-3	15	CAWSVGVVRTDTQYF
-	TRBV5-5	TRBJ1-1	17	CASSLGVDRSMNTEAFF
-	TRBV5-4	TRBJ2-6	17	CASSLAGGGSGANVLTF
-	TRBV7-9	TRBJ2-2	16	CASSRADRVNTGELFF
-	TRBV4-1	TRBJ2-5	12	CASSLHGETQYF
-	TRBV2	TRBJ2-1	15	CASNGLAGGEGEQFF
-	TRBV2	TRBJ1-5	17	CASRLQGAVYSNQPQHF
once	TRBV30	TRBJ1-2	12	CAWGGQEYGYTF
-	TRBV5-6	TRBJ2-5	17	CASTTGLAGGRGETQYF
-	TRBV11-2	TRBJ2-3	15	CASSYGTGVTDTQYF
-	TRBV5-4	TRBJ2-1	15	CASSLGTGLTYEQFF
-	TRBV10-3	TRBJ2-7	15	CAISEVDGQNYEQYF